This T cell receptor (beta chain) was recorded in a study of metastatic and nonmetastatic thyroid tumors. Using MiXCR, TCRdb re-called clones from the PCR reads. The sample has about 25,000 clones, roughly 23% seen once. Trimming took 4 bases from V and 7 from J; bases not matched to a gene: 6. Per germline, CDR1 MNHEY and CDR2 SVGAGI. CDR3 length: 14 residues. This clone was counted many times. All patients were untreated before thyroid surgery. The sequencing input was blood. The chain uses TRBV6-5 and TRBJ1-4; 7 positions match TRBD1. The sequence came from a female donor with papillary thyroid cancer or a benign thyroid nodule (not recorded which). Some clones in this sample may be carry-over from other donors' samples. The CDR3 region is CASSSSRQGEKLFF. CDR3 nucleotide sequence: TGTGCCAGCAGTTCCTCACGACAGGGTGAAAAACTGTTTTTT.